The table lists the clone carrying this T cell receptor (beta chain) with many counts. No antigen is known for it. Each cDNA held unique molecular identifiers, and template switching gave it a universal primer site. MiXCR, run by TCRdb on the 5' RACE reads, gives a single entry per CDR3 protein. The sample consists of roughly 570,000 distinct CDR3 sequences, 7.5% to 10% of them appearing once. The data derive from a study of identical twins. Germline V CDR1 and CDR2: KGHDR, SFDVKD. The CDR3 spans 15 residues. The V end lost 3 bases, the J end lost 4 bases, and 12 bases lay between the germline ends. Study conclusions and caveats: Some out-of-frame alpha sequences were shared by twins, and these showed excess low generation probability. Cross-sectional statistics, not tracking of the same donors, supported the conclusions. Abundant beta clonotypes from cord blood bore fewer insertions; memory repertoires lacked this pattern.

This sample also appeared in a second study, on yellow fever vaccine responses in identical twins.

J is TRBJ2-1 and V is TRBV24-1; a weak D match, TRBD2 (6 bases). Sequenced sample: PBMCs. The receptor's source is a woman between 18 and 29 years old in good health. In DNA form, the CDR3 reads TGTGCCACCAGTGATCCTCACGGGGGATACAATGAGCAGTTCTTC. This gives the protein CATSDPHGGYNEQFF.